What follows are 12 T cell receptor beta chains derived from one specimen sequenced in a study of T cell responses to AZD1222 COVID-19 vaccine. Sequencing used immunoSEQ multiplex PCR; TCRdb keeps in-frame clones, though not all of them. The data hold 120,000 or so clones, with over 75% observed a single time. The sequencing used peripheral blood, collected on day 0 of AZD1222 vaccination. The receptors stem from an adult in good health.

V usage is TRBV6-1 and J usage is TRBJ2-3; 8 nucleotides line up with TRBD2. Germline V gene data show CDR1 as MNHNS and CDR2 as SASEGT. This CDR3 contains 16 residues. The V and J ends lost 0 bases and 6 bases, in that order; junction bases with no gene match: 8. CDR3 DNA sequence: TGTGCCAGCAGTGAAGCGCCCAGCGGGAGTGCGGATACGCAGTATTTT. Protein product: CASSEAPSGSADTQYF.

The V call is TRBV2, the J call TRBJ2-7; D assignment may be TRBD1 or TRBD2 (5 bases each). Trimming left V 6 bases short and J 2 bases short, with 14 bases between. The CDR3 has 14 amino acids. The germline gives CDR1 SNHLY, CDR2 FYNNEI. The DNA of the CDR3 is TGTGCCAGCAGGGGGACGGATGCGACCTACGAGCAGTACTTC. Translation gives CASRGTDATYEQYF.

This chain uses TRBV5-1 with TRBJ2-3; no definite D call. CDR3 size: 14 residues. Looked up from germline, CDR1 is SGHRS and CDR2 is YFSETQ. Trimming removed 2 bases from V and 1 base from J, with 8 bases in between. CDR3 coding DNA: TGCGCCAGCAGCTTCGGACCTGGCACAGATACGCAGTATTTT. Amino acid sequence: CASSFGPGTDTQYF.

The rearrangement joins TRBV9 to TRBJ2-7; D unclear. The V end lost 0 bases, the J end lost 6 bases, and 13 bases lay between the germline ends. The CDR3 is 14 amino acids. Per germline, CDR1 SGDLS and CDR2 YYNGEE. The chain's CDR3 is CASSVGPQVVEQYF. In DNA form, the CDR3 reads TGTGCCAGCAGCGTAGGGCCCCAGGTAGTCGAGCAGTACTTC.

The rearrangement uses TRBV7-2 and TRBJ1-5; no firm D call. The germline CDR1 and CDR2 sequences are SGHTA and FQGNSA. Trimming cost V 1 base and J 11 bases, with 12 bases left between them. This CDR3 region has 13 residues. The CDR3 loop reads CASSLDLYGAQHF. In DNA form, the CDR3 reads TGTGCCAGCAGCTTAGATCTGTACGGGGCCCAGCATTTT. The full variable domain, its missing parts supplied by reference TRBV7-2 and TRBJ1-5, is GAGVSQSPSNKVTEKGKDVELRCDPISGHTALYWYRQSLGQGLEFLIYFQGNSAPDKSGLPSDRFSAERTGGSVSTLTIQRTQQEDSAVYLCASSLDLYGAQHFGDGTRLSIL.

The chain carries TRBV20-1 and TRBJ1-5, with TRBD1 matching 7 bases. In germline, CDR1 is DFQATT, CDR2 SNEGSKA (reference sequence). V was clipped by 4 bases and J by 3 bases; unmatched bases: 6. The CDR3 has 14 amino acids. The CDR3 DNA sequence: TGCAGTGCTAATGAGGGACAGTTCAATCAGCCCCAGCATTTT. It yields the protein CSANEGQFNQPQHF.

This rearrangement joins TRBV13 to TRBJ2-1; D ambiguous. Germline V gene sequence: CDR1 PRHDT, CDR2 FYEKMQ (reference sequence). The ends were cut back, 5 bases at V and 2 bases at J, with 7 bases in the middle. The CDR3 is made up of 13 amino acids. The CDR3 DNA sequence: TGTGCCAGCAGCGACCGGACCTACAATGAGCAGTTCTTC. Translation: CASSDRTYNEQFF.

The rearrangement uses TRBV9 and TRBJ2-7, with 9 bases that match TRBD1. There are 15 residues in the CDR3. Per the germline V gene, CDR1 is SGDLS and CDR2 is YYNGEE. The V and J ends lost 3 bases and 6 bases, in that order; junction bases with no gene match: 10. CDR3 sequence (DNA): TGTGCCAGCAGCGGTTCCGGGACAGGGACCGGCGAGCAGTACTTC. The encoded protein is CASSGSGTGTGEQYF.

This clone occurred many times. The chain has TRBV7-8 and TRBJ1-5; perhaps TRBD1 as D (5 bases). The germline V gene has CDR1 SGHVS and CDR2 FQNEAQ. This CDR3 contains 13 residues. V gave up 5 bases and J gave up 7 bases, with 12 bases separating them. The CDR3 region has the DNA TGTGCCAGCAGCCGAGGGGTTGGGCAGCCCCAGCATTTT. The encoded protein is CASSRGVGQPQHF.

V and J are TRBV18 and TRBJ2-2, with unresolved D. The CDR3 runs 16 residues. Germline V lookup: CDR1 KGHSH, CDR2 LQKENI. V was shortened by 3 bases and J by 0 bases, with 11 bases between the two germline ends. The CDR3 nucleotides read TGTGCCAGCTCACCTCTTGTCCCCGCGAACACCGGGGAGCTGTTTTTT. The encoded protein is CASSPLVPANTGELFF.

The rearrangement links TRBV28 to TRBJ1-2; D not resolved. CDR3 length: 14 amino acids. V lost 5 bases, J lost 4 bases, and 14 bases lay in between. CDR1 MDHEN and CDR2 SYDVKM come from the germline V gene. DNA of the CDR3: TGTGCCAGCAGTCCGCAGCCGGTTACCTATGGCTACACCTTC. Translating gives CASSPQPVTYGYTF.

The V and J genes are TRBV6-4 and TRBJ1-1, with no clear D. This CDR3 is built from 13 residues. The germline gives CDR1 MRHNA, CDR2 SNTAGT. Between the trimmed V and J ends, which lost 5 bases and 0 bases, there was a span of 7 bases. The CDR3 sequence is CASSWALNTEAFF. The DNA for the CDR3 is TGTGCCAGCAGTTGGGCTTTGAACACTGAAGCTTTCTTT.